The present T cell receptor (beta chain) was sequenced within a study of human T cells and chemical hapten exposure. The overall study: Scalp application of diphenylcyclopropenone was performed weekly in patients across the entire roughly 23-week study.

Study findings and constraints: There was a positive correlation between PT1 expanded TCR counts and patch test score. Expanded TCRs created a significantly greater count of big CDR3 similarity clusters than controls did.

This clonotype has just a few counts. Its target is unknown. V lost 10 bases to trimming and J lost 8 bases; unmatched junction nucleotides: 11. The CDR3 has 14 amino acids. Sample time point: patch test 3, about 24 weeks after DPC sensitization. The treatment here: therapeutic diphenylcyclopropenone sensitization with weekly scalp DPC. Attachment of unique molecular identifiers to individual cDNA molecules was performed in the library. A single record per CDR3 protein comes from TCRdb applying MiXCR to the RACE reads. This table has about 190,000 distinct CDR3 sequences, approximately 26% appearing once.

The origin of this receptor is a woman in her forties with alopecia areata. Some clones in this sample may be carry-over from other donors' samples. The chain carries TRBV12-3 or TRBV12-4 and TRBJ2-1, with TRBD2 identical over 10 bases. The sample here was whole blood, taken in connection with sensitization to the hapten diphenylcyclopropenone (DPC). Here the CDR3 reads CATNLAGDRDEQFF. The CDR3 nucleotides are TGTGCCACCAATCTAGCGGGAGATCGGGATGAGCAGTTCTTC.